This TCR beta chain was obtained from a study of vaccination effects on CD4 cells after COVID-19. The authors isolated CD4+ T cells after less than eleven days of culture. About this clone itself: The antigen remains unidentified.

CDR1 SEHNR and CDR2 FQNEAQ come from the germline V gene (reference sequence). Trimming stripped 3 bases from V and 0 bases from J, with 15 bases between. The CDR3 is 17 amino acids. Sequencing used immunoSEQ multiplex PCR; TCRdb keeps in-frame clones, though not all of them. The table records about 28,000 clones, less than 75% of them present only once. This sample comprised CD4+ T cells from PBMCs cultured without peptide, obtained before COVID-19 vaccination. The sequence came from a human donor who received a COVID-19 vaccine. The chain combines TRBV7-9 with TRBJ1-3; unclear D gene. The CDR3 DNA follows: TGTGCCAGCAGCTTGGATGCCCTCGGGAACTCTGGAAACACCATATATTTT. This encodes CASSLDALGNSGNTIYF. Variable domain in full (rest from reference TRBV7-9 and TRBJ1-3): DTGVSQNPRHKITKRGQNVTFRCDPISEHNRLYWYRQTLGQGPEFLTYFQNEAQLEKSRLLSDRFSAERPKGSFSTLEIQRTEQGDSAMYLCASSLDALGNSGNTIYFGEGSWLTVV.